The 20 T cell receptor beta chains reported below all come from one sample, sequenced in a study of human T cells and chemical hapten exposure. TCRdb redid the calling of the RACE reads with MiXCR, one entry per CDR3 protein. Found here are tens of thousands of distinct CDR3 sequences, approximately 6.7% of them singletons; the top ten hold 1.6%. Time point described: pre-sensitization, week 0. Treatment meaning: therapeutic diphenylcyclopropenone sensitization with weekly scalp DPC. The specimen was whole blood, collected in connection with sensitization to the hapten diphenylcyclopropenone (DPC). These receptors all stem from a woman aged 25 to 39 with alopecia areata. Some clones in this sample may be carry-over from other donors' samples.

This clonotype was counted many times. The gene calls are TRBV5-1 and TRBJ2-5; TRBD1 matches at 7 bases. The germline CDR1 and CDR2 sequences are SGHRS and YFSETQ. V gave up 5 bases and J gave up 0 bases; unmatched junction bases: 4. This CDR3 has 14 residues. Here the CDR3 reads CASSFGQDQETQYF. The CDR3 DNA is TGCGCCAGCAGTTTCGGACAGGACCAAGAGACCCAGTACTTC.

In this sample, this clonotype turned up many times. The V gene is TRBV7-9, the J gene TRBJ1-1, with TRBD1 matching over 11 bases. Germline V gene lookup returns CDR1 SEHNR and CDR2 FQNEAQ (reference sequence). The V and J ends lost 2 bases and 2 bases, in that order; junction bases with no gene match: 7. The CDR3 covers 17 residues. CDR3 protein: CASSLLRGTGGNTEAFF. The CDR3 DNA is TGTGCCAGCAGCTTACTTAGGGGGACAGGGGGTAACACTGAAGCTTTCTTT.

This chain connects TRBV7-3 to TRBJ2-7; 7 nucleotides line up with TRBD1. Germline V gene lookup returns CDR1 SGHTA and CDR2 FQGTGA. The CDR3 covers 16 residues. V lost 0 bases to trimming and J lost 2 bases; unmatched junction nucleotides: 7. CDR3 sequence: CASSLTSTGQTYEQYF. The DNA of the CDR3 is TGTGCCAGCAGCTTAACGTCGACAGGGCAGACCTACGAGCAGTACTTC.

At least ten counts were recorded for this clonotype. The rearrangement links TRBV6-5 to TRBJ2-5; D is unclear. There are 14 residues in the CDR3. Germline CDR1 MNHEY, CDR2 SVGAGI. The ends were cut back, 2 bases at V and 1 base at J, with 8 bases in the middle. The CDR3 here is CASSYSTAQETQYF. CDR3 coding DNA: TGTGCCAGCAGTTACAGCACAGCCCAAGAGACCCAGTACTTC.

The CDR3 nucleotides read TGTGCCAGCAGTTATTCGGCAGGGGGAAACACCATATATTTT. It yields the protein CASSYSAGGNTIYF. The chain recombines TRBV6-5 with TRBJ1-3; tentative D call: TRBD1 (5 bases). The CDR3 sequence is 14 residues long. Germline V CDR1 and CDR2: MNHEY, SVGAGI. V shed 3 bases and J shed 4 bases, with 10 bases lying between them.

About this clonotype: At one end the junction does not follow the germline gene, possibly because of a read error. This sequence joins TRBV3-1 and TRBJ2-5, with 9 bases identical to TRBD1. Germline CDR1 and CDR2: LGHDT and YNNKEL (reference sequence). This CDR3 region has 14 residues. The CDR3 region has the DNA TGTGCCAGCAGCCCGGGACAGGGCCAAGAGGCCCAGTACTTC. Translating gives CASSPGQGQEAQYF.

This clonotype was found many times. The chain employs TRBV6-5 and TRBJ2-3; weak D call: TRBD2 (5 bases). The V end lost 1 base, the J end lost 2 bases, and 13 bases lay between the germline ends. Germline CDR1 is MNHEY and CDR2 is SVGAGI. The CDR3 has 16 amino acids. For the CDR3, the DNA is TGTGCCAGCAGTTACTACGGTAGCGCGCTCACAGATACGCAGTATTTT. Amino acids: CASSYYGSALTDTQYF.

Ten or more counts support this clonotype. The J gene is TRBJ2-7, the V gene TRBV6-5; D not certain. The V end was cut by 5 bases, the J end by 3 bases, with 23 bases between. Germline-derived CDR1 and CDR2 are MNHEY and SVGAGI. The CDR3 loop spans 17 amino acids. CDR3 amino acids: CASSQTSYPIDFYEQYF. CDR3 sequence (DNA): TGTGCCAGCAGTCAGACCTCTTATCCCATTGACTTCTACGAGCAGTACTTC.

This clonotype was recorded at least ten times. This sequence joins TRBV10-3 and TRBJ2-2; 8 bases are a match to TRBD1. Germline V lookup: CDR1 ENHRY, CDR2 SYGVKD. The CDR3 consists of 15 residues. J was trimmed by 7 bases and V by 4 bases; bases with no gene match: 8. The CDR3 DNA is TGTGCCATCAGTGGCTCGACAGGGGTGGACGGGGAGCTGTTTTTT. Translating gives CAISGSTGVDGELFF.

This clonotype was detected ten times or more. This rearrangement joins TRBV10-3 to TRBJ1-6; D is unresolved. This CDR3 has 13 residues. Between the trimmed V and J ends, which lost 10 bases and 6 bases, there was a span of 13 bases. The germline CDR1 and CDR2 sequences are ENHRY and SYGVKD. The CDR3 DNA follows: TGTGCCACCTGTCAAACAGTTAATTCACCCCTCCACTTT. This gives the protein CATCQTVNSPLHF.

This clonotype showed up many times. The chain carries TRBV29-1 and TRBJ1-2; tentative D call: TRBD1 (5 bases). The CDR3 totals 11 residues. V was clipped by 4 bases and J by 4 bases, with 7 bases between them. Germline CDR1 reads SQVTM; CDR2 reads ANQGSEA. The CDR3 loop is CSVVQGYGYTF. The DNA of the CDR3 is TGCAGCGTTGTTCAGGGCTATGGCTACACCTTC.

This clonotype has a handful of counts. This rearrangement joins TRBV29-1 to TRBJ2-3; a possible D gene is TRBD1 (5 bases). V dropped 5 bases and J dropped 0 bases, with 12 bases sitting between them. Germline-derived CDR1 and CDR2 are SQVTM and ANQGSEA. CDR3 length equals 14 residues. The CDR3, as DNA: TGCAGCGTTCCTCAGGGCCCTAGCACAGATACGCAGTATTTT. Protein: CSVPQGPSTDTQYF.

Ten or more counts support this clonotype. V usage is TRBV30 and J usage is TRBJ1-2; 7 bases map to TRBD1. CDR3 size: 13 residues. CDR1 is GTSNPN, CDR2 SVGIG, per germline (reference sequence). The J segment lost 5 bases and the V segment lost 5 bases, leaving 8 bases of the junction unmatched. The DNA for the CDR3 is TGTGCCTGGGGCGACAGGGACGATTATGGCTACACCTTC. Translated: CAWGDRDDYGYTF.

Written as DNA, the CDR3 is TGCGCCAGCAGCTTGGGGGGGACGAGCAGCCCCCAGCATTTT. Encoded protein: CASSLGGTSSPQHF. The J gene is TRBJ1-5, the V gene TRBV5-1, with a tentative D call TRBD1 (5 bases). The CDR3 spans 14 residues. Germline loops: CDR1 SGHRS, CDR2 YFSETQ. Trimming took off 0 bases at V and 10 bases at J, with 14 bases between the two ends. Full variable domain (rest looked up from reference TRBV5-1 and TRBJ1-5): KAGVTQTPRYLIKTRGQQVTLSCSPISGHRSVSWYQQTPGQGLQFLFEYFSETQRNKGNFPGRFSGRQFSNSRSEMNVSTLELGDSALYLCASSLGGTSSPQHFGDGTRLSIL.

The table lists this clonotype with many counts. The CDR3 sequence is CASSLVSSGGHNEQFF. Here the CDR3 DNA reads TGTGCCAGCAGTTTGGTGTCTAGCGGGGGGCACAATGAGCAGTTCTTC. V is TRBV12-3 or TRBV12-4 and J is TRBJ2-1; 11 bases agree with TRBD2. The CDR3 sequence is 16 residues long. Trimming cost V 3 bases and J 5 bases; bases outside gene matches: 6.

The chain employs TRBV6-5 and TRBJ1-1; D is unresolved. The CDR3 runs to 13 residues. Germline assignment: CDR1 MNHEY and CDR2 SVGAGI. Trimming pared 10 bases from V and 0 bases from J, leaving 12 bases between. The CDR3 here is CATAPTVNTEAFF. The CDR3 bases are TGTGCCACGGCTCCTACCGTGAACACTGAAGCTTTCTTT.

This clonotype was recorded many times. The chain carries TRBV24-1 and TRBJ2-3; D remains unclear. From germline, CDR1 is KGHDR and CDR2 SFDVKD. The V and J ends lost 3 bases and 4 bases respectively, with 10 bases between them. The CDR3 extends over 14 amino acids. CDR3 coding DNA: TGTGCCACCAGTGATCGTGGTAGGGCAGATACGCAGTATTTT. It specifies CATSDRGRADTQYF.

Ten or more counts support this clonotype. This chain links TRBV7-9 with TRBJ2-3; 11 bases are shared with TRBD2. Germline V gene lookup returns CDR1 SEHNR and CDR2 FQNEAQ (reference sequence). The CDR3 sequence is 17 residues long. J lost 0 bases, V lost 1 base, and 3 bases had no gene match. Here the CDR3 reads CASSLGGTSGSTDTQYF. In DNA, the CDR3 is TGTGCCAGCAGCTTAGGAGGGACTAGCGGAAGCACAGATACGCAGTATTTT.

Notes on this clonotype: A single base separates this from a much larger clone, so it may be a read error. The V call is TRBV6-5, the J call TRBJ1-6, with 8 positions matching TRBD1. Germline assignment: CDR1 MNHEY and CDR2 SVGAGI. The CDR3 is 14 amino acids. V dropped 8 bases and J dropped 6; count of bases not matched to a gene: 6. In nucleotides, the CDR3 is TGTGCCAGCCAAGACAGGGGACGTAATTCACCCCTCCACTTT. Translation gives CASQDRGRNSPLHF.

The chain is built from TRBV19 and TRBJ1-2; possible D gene TRBD1, 6 bases. Trimming removed 3 bases from V and 7 bases from J, with 21 bases in between. Per germline, CDR1 LNHDA and CDR2 SQIVND (reference sequence). The CDR3 is 16 amino acids. CDR3 amino acids: CASSITKDKTGGGYTF. Here the CDR3 DNA reads TGTGCCAGTAGTATCACGAAGGACAAGACAGGAGGTGGCTACACCTTC.